Below are 8 T cell receptor beta chains sequenced from a single sample in a study of cytomegalovirus exposure and HLA in healthy donors. With 60 Vbeta and 13 Jbeta primers, the PCR was carried out. Measured with immunoSEQ multiplex PCR; TCRdb has only the in-frame clones, and not every one. The sample has some 130,000 clones; roughly four fifths are singletons. The sample consisted of PBMCs. Source of these receptors: a middle-aged woman in good health and CMV-seropositive.

CDR3 loop: CASSMASGKSTDTQYF. The CDR3 DNA sequence: TGTGCCAGTAGTATGGCCAGCGGCAAGAGCACAGATACGCAGTATTTT. The chain uses TRBV19 and TRBJ2-3, with a tentative D call TRBD2 (5 bases). The CDR3 totals 16 residues. The V end lost 3 bases, the J end lost 0 bases, and 13 bases lay between the germline ends. Germline V gives CDR1 LNHDA, CDR2 SQIVND (reference sequence).

CDR3 in amino acids: CASSVVAGVGYNEQFF. The CDR3 region has the DNA TGTGCCAGCAGCGTAGTGGCGGGAGTGGGTTACAATGAGCAGTTCTTC. The chain employs TRBV9 and TRBJ2-1, with 7 bases lining up with TRBD2. The CDR3 covers 16 residues. CDR1 and CDR2 (germline): SGDLS, YYNGEE. Trimming took 0 bases from V and 4 from J; bases not matched to a gene: 7.

The genes are TRBV7-2 and TRBJ2-7, with 13 bases identical to TRBD2. Germline CDR1 is SGHTA and CDR2 is FQGNSA. V trimming: 5 bases; J trimming: 9 bases; junction bases outside the gene matches: 7. The CDR3 totals 14 residues. The CDR3 DNA follows: TGTGCCAGCAGCCCCGGACTAGCGGGAGTAGCGCAGTACTTC. Its protein is CASSPGLAGVAQYF.

For the CDR3, the DNA is TGTGCCTGGAGGTGGGGCTATGAAAAACTGTTTTTT. Protein product: CAWRWGYEKLFF. The chain is built from TRBV30 and TRBJ1-4; tentatively, D is TRBD1 (5 bases). Trimming removed 3 bases from V and 6 bases from J, with 8 bases in between. Germline V gene lookup returns CDR1 GTSNPN and CDR2 SVGIG (reference sequence). The CDR3 is 12 residues long.

V usage is TRBV19 and J usage is TRBJ2-1; tentatively, D is TRBD2 (6 bases). CDR1 LNHDA and CDR2 SQIVND come from the germline V gene (reference sequence). With 5 bases removed from V and 9 bases from J, the gap between germline ends came to 20 bases. The length of the CDR3 is 15 residues. In DNA, the CDR3 is TGTGCCAGTAGTGCCCTAGCGAGCCCTAGTGTTGAGCAGTTCTTC. The encoded protein is CASSALASPSVEQFF.

This clone was recorded once. The J gene is TRBJ1-5, the V gene TRBV18, with D unresolved. V lost 3 bases and J 4 bases, leaving 13 bases between the germline ends. The CDR3 length is 15 residues. Germline CDR1 KGHSH, CDR2 LQKENI. CDR3 nucleotide sequence: TGTGCCAGCTCACCTGGAGGACGGGAAAATCAGCCCCAGCATTTT. Its translation is CASSPGGRENQPQHF.

This clone was picked up a small number of times. The genes are TRBV4-3 and TRBJ2-7; 8 nucleotides align to TRBD1. This CDR3 is built from 17 residues. With V trimmed by 0 bases and J by 1 base, 8 bases remained unmatched. CDR1 LGHNA and CDR2 YSLEER come from the germline V gene. CDR3 region: CASSQDWQGARSYEQYF. The CDR3 DNA reads TGCGCCAGCAGCCAAGATTGGCAGGGGGCTCGGTCCTACGAGCAGTACTTC.

In DNA, the CDR3 is TGTGCCAGCAGCCTTGCGGGGTACGATGAGCAGTTCTTC. Encoded protein: CASSLAGYDEQFF. The chain couples TRBV7-3 to TRBJ2-1, with D perhaps TRBD2 (6 bases). This CDR3 region has 13 residues. Between the trimmed V and J ends, which lost 5 bases and 8 bases, there was a span of 13 bases. CDR1 and CDR2 (germline): SGHTA, FQGTGA.